Following are 20 T cell receptor beta chains from one sample sequenced in a study of graft-versus-host responses after intestinal transplantation. Generated by immunoSEQ multiplex PCR, the TCRdb table keeps only in-frame clones and is missing some. The sample lists about 51,000 clones; 85% to 95% were seen once. No antigen has been assigned to these receptors. The material was unstimulated CD8+ T cells sorted from spleen or lymph node cells, obtained before transplant. The receptors were gathered from a human donor who was the organ donor for an intestinal transplant.

This clone has a single count. The chain couples TRBV6-5 to TRBJ1-1; 7 bases line up with TRBD1. The germline V gene has CDR1 MNHEY and CDR2 SVGAGI. Trimming at V came to 0 bases and at J to 5 bases, leaving 9 bases not matched to a gene. The CDR3 loop spans 16 amino acids. CDR3 sequence reads: CASSYSREGAGTEAFF. The CDR3 nucleotides are TGTGCCAGCAGTTACTCCAGGGAGGGGGCCGGGACTGAAGCTTTCTTT.

The rearrangement links TRBV27 to TRBJ1-2, with a possible D match to TRBD1 (6 bases). V was shortened by 10 bases and J by 6 bases, with 15 bases between the two germline ends. Germline assignment: CDR1 MNHEY and CDR2 SMNVEV (reference sequence). The CDR3 length is 12 residues. CDR3: CATLRGGDGYTF. CDR3 DNA: TGTGCCACCTTAAGGGGGGGCGATGGCTACACCTTC.

This chain links TRBV27 with TRBJ1-2; 7 bases match TRBD1. The V segment lost 4 bases and the J segment 1 base; nucleotides outside the gene matches: 6. In germline, CDR1 is MNHEY, CDR2 SMNVEV (reference sequence). The CDR3 consists of 15 residues. As DNA, the CDR3 is TGTGCCAGCAGTTCTCGGACAGGTTTTAACTATGGCTACACCTTC. It codes for CASSSRTGFNYGYTF.

This rearrangement joins TRBV5-6 to TRBJ2-1; the D is unclear. Germline CDR1 reads SGHDT; CDR2 reads YYEEEE. With 0 bases removed from V and 0 bases from J, the gap between germline ends came to 4 bases. The CDR3 totals 14 residues. In nucleotides, the CDR3 is TGTGCCAGCAGCTTGGGGAGCTCCTACAATGAGCAGTTCTTC. Protein product: CASSLGSSYNEQFF. Looking up the rest from reference TRBV5-6 and TRBJ2-1 gives the full variable domain: DAGVTQSPTHLIKTRGQQVTLRCSPKSGHDTVSWYQQALGQGPQFIFQYYEEEERQRGNFPDRFSGHQFPNYSSELNVNALLLGDSALYLCASSLGSSYNEQFFGPGTRLTVL.

The chain couples TRBV28 to TRBJ1-3; 7 bases map to TRBD1. The CDR3 is 14 amino acids. CDR1 and CDR2 (germline): MDHEN, SYDVKM. The ends lost 3 bases at V and 6 bases at J; junction bases unmatched: 5. The CDR3 DNA reads as TGTGCCAGCAGTTTGGTACAGGGGCAAAACACCATATATTTT. Translation gives CASSLVQGQNTIYF.

The chain uses TRBV4-1 and TRBJ2-5, with D maybe TRBD2 (7 bases). The V gene lost 0 bases and the J gene lost 1 base, with 15 bases spanning the gap. Germline assignment: CDR1 MGHRA and CDR2 YSYEKL. The CDR3 is 17 residues long. CDR3 sequence (DNA): TGCGCCAGCAGCCAAGATGTGCCGGGGGGCCTCCAAGAGACCCAGTACTTC. Its translation: CASSQDVPGGLQETQYF.

This clone has just one count. V gene TRBV19 combines with J gene TRBJ2-7; 7 bases align to TRBD1. The V segment lost 5 bases and the J segment 6 bases; nucleotides outside the gene matches: 16. Germline V gives CDR1 LNHDA, CDR2 SQIVND (reference sequence). The CDR3 runs to 16 residues. CDR3 sequence reads: CASSSDQAQGRFEQYF. Written as DNA, the CDR3 is TGTGCCAGTAGTTCGGACCAGGCACAGGGGCGATTCGAGCAGTACTTC. The entire variable domain, with the rest obtained from reference TRBV19 and TRBJ2-7, is as follows: DGGITQSPKYLFRKEGQNVTLSCEQNLNHDAMYWYRQDPGQGLRLIYYSQIVNDFQKGDIAEGYSVSREKKESFPLTVTSAQKNPTAFYLCASSSDQAQGRFEQYFGPGTRLTVT.

This chain joins TRBV7-6 and TRBJ2-3, with TRBD2 identical over 14 bases. The junction had 7 bases not matched to a gene; V was cut back by 1 base and J by 4 bases. This CDR3 is built from 18 residues. CDR1 is SGHVS and CDR2 is FNYEAQ in the germline V gene. The CDR3 region has the DNA TGTGCCAGCAGCTTAGGACTAGCGGGGGGGCCGGGGGCAGATACGCAGTATTTT. Translating gives CASSLGLAGGPGADTQYF.

The chain links TRBV11-2 to TRBJ2-2, with 9 bases fitting TRBD1. This CDR3 spans 18 amino acids. J was trimmed by 3 bases and V by 5 bases; bases with no gene match: 13. The germline CDR1 and CDR2 sequences are SGHAT and FQNNGV. The CDR3 is CASSILIPGQGDTGELFF. The CDR3 DNA reads TGTGCCAGCAGCATTCTAATCCCGGGACAGGGAGACACCGGGGAGCTGTTTTTT.

This clone was seen once. The DNA of the CDR3 is TGTGCCAGCAGTGGGGGAGGGGGCTACACCTTC. This codes for CASSGGGGYTF. The V gene is TRBV27, the J gene TRBJ1-2, with a tentative D call TRBD1 (5 bases). Trimming took off 5 bases at V and 8 bases at J, with 9 bases between the two ends. The V gene's germline CDR1 is MNHEY and CDR2 SMNVEV (reference sequence). The CDR3 sequence is 11 residues long.

The chain recombines TRBV27 with TRBJ2-1; 9 bases agree with TRBD1. This CDR3 has 15 residues. Germline V gene sequence: CDR1 MNHEY, CDR2 SMNVEV (reference sequence). Trimming removed 3 bases from V and 3 bases from J; junction bases left unmatched: 3. The CDR3 is CASSLGQGGYNEQFF. CDR3 sequence (DNA): TGTGCCAGCAGTTTGGGACAGGGAGGCTACAATGAGCAGTTCTTC.

The table lists this clone with a count of one. The chain is built from TRBV13 and TRBJ2-5, with 11 bases aligning to TRBD2. With V trimmed by 2 bases and J by 5 bases, 10 bases remained unmatched. Germline lookup yields CDR1 PRHDT and CDR2 FYEKMQ (reference sequence). The CDR3 spans 17 residues. The CDR3 DNA reads TGTGCCAGCAGCTTAACTCCTAGCGGGGGGCATTCGGAGACCCAGTACTTC. Translation gives CASSLTPSGGHSETQYF.

V usage is TRBV30 and J usage is TRBJ2-7; D uncertain. Germline values: CDR1 GTSNPN, CDR2 SVGIG (reference sequence). This CDR3 contains 13 residues. The V and J ends lost 0 bases and 4 bases respectively, with 10 bases between them. For the CDR3, the DNA is TGTGCCTGGAGTGTAGGAGTGCGTTACGAGCAGTACTTC. Its protein is CAWSVGVRYEQYF. Full variable domain (outside the CDR3, taken from reference TRBV30 and TRBJ2-7): SQTIHQWPATLVQPVGSPLSLECTVEGTSNPNLYWYRQAAGRGLQLLFYSVGIGQISSEVPQNLSASRPQDRQFILSSKKLLLSDSGFYLCAWSVGVRYEQYFGPGTRLTVT.

The rearrangement joins TRBV6-5 to TRBJ2-5; perhaps TRBD2 as D (6 bases). V gave up 3 bases and J gave up 3 bases, with 17 bases separating them. The CDR3 covers 16 residues. The germline V gene has CDR1 MNHEY and CDR2 SVGAGI. CDR3: CASSYGPGGPEETQYF. CDR3 sequence (DNA): TGTGCCAGCAGTTATGGGCCCGGGGGTCCAGAAGAGACCCAGTACTTC.

This chain joins TRBV2 and TRBJ1-2, with TRBD1 matching 8 bases. V shed 1 base, J shed 2 bases, and the junction held 0 bases outside the gene matches. The germline CDR1 and CDR2 sequences are SNHLY and FYNNEI. The CDR3 spans 14 residues. The CDR3 reads CASSEGTGNYGYTF. The DNA of the CDR3 is TGTGCCAGCAGTGAAGGGACAGGGAACTATGGCTACACCTTC.

The gene calls are TRBV11-2 and TRBJ2-1, with D uncertain. CDR1 and CDR2 (germline): SGHAT, FQNNGV. The germline V and J ends were trimmed by 0 bases and 2 bases, with 11 bases remaining between them. CDR3 size: 16 residues. Written as DNA, the CDR3 is TGTGCCAGCAGCTTAGATAGACCTCACGCCTACAATGAGCAGTTCTTC. Encoded protein: CASSLDRPHAYNEQFF.

The CDR3 bases are TGTGCCATAGTAGGGGGGGCCGGGACTAGCGTATTGGAGCAGTTCTTC. Amino acid sequence: CAIVGGAGTSVLEQFF. This chain uses TRBV7-2 with TRBJ2-1; 10 bases match TRBD2. The germline CDR1 and CDR2 sequences are SGHTA and FQGNSA. There are 16 residues in the CDR3. Trimming at V came to 10 bases and at J to 10 bases, leaving 19 bases not matched to a gene.

The chain combines TRBV10-3 with TRBJ1-2; D uncertain. V lost 6 bases, J lost 4 bases, and 12 bases lay in between. Germline-derived CDR1 and CDR2 are ENHRY and SYGVKD. The CDR3 totals 13 residues. Here the CDR3 DNA reads TGTGCCATCAGCGAGGGAGTCGGCTATGGCTACACCTTC. Translated, it gives CAISEGVGYGYTF.

The chain combines TRBV28 with TRBJ1-4, with unresolved D. Trimming shortened V by 7 bases and J by 6 bases, and 15 bases separated the two germline ends. The CDR3 length is 14 residues. In germline, CDR1 is MDHEN, CDR2 SYDVKM. For the CDR3, the DNA is TGTGCCAGCACCCGCCCGTTGGGTGATGAAAAACTGTTTTTT. Translating gives CASTRPLGDEKLFF.

This chain joins TRBV7-6 and TRBJ1-1; no clear D gene. CDR1 is SGHVS, CDR2 FNYEAQ, per germline. Trimming removed 2 bases from V and 0 bases from J, with 10 bases in between. The CDR3 extends over 15 amino acids. The chain's CDR3 is CASSLTGIMNTEAFF. CDR3 DNA: TGTGCCAGCAGCTTAACGGGGATCATGAACACTGAAGCTTTCTTT.